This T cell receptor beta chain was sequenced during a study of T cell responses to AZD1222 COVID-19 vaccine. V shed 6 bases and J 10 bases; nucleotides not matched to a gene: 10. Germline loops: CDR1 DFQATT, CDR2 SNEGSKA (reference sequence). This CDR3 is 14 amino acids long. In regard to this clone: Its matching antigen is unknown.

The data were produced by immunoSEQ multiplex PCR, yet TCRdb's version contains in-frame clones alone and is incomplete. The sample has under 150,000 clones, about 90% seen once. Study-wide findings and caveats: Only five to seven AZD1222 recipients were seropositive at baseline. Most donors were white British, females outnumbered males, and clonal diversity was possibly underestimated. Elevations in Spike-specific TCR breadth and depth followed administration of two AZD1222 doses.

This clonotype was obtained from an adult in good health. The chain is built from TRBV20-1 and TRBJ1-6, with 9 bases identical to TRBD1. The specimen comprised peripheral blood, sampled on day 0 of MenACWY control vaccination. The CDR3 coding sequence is TGCAGTGCGAGTCCCGGGACAGGGAAATCACCCCTCCACTTT. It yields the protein CSASPGTGKSPLHF.